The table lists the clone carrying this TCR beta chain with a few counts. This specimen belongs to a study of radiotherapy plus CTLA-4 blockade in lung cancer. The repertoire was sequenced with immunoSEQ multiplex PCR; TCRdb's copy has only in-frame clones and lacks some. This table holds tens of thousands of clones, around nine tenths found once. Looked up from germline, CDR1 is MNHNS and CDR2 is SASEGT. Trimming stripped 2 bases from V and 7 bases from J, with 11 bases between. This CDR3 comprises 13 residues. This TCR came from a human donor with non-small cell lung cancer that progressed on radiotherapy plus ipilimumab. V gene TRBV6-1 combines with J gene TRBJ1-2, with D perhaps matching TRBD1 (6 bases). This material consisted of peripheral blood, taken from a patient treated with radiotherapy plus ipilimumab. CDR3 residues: CASSETGTRGYTF. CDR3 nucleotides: TGTGCCAGCAGTGAAACAGGGACGCGTGGCTACACCTTC.